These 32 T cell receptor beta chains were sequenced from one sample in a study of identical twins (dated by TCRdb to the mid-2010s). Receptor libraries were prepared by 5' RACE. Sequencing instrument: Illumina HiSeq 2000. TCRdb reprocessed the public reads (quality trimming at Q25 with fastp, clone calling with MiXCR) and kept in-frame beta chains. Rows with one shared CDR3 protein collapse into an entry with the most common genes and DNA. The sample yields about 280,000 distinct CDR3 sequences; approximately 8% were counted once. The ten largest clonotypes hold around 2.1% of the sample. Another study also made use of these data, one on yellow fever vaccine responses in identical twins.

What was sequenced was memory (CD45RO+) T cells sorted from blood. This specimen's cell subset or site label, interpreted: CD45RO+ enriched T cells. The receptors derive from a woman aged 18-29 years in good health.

The CDR3 here is CASRPWTGMNTEAFF. The CDR3 DNA is TGTGCCAGCAGGCCCTGGACAGGGATGAACACTGAAGCTTTCTTT. The chain joins TRBV27 to TRBJ1-1, with 8 positions matching TRBD1. This CDR3 comprises 15 residues. With V trimmed by 6 bases and J by 0 bases, 6 bases remained unmatched. The germline V gene has CDR1 MNHEY and CDR2 SMNVEV (reference sequence).

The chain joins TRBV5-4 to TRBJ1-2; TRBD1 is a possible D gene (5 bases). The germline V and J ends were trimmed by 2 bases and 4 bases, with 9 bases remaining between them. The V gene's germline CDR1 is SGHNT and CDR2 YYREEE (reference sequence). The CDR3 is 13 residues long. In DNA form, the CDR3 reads TGTGCCAGCAGCTTCGGGGGGACCTATGGCTACACCTTC. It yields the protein CASSFGGTYGYTF.

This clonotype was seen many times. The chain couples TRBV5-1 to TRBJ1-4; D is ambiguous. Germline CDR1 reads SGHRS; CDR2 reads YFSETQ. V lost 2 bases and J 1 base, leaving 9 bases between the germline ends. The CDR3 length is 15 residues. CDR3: CASSLGGQTNEKLFF. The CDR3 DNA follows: TGCGCCAGCAGCTTAGGAGGGCAAACTAATGAAAAACTGTTTTTT.

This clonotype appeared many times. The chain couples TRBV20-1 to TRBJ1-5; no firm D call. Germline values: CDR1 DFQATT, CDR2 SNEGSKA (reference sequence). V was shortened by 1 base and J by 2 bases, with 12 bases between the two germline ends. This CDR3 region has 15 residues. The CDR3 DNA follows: TGCAGTGCTAGAGCCAGCCAAGACCGCAATCAGCCCCAGCATTTT. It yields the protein CSARASQDRNQPQHF.

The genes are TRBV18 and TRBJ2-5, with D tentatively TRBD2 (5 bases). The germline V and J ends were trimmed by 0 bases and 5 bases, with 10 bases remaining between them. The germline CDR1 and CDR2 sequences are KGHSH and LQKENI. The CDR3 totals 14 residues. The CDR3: CASSPPARRETQYF. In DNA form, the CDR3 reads TGTGCCAGCTCACCACCCGCCAGGAGGGAGACCCAGTACTTC.

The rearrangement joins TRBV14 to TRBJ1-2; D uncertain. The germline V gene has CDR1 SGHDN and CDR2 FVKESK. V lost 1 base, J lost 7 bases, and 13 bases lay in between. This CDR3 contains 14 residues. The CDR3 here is CASSQGSGWSGYTF. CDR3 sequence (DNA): TGTGCCAGCAGCCAAGGTTCAGGATGGAGTGGCTACACCTTC.

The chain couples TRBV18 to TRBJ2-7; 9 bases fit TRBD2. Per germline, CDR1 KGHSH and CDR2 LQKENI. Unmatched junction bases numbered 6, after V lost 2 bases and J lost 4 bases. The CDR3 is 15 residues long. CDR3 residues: CASSPDSGRRYEQYF. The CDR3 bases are TGTGCCAGCTCACCAGATAGCGGGAGACGTTACGAGCAGTACTTC.

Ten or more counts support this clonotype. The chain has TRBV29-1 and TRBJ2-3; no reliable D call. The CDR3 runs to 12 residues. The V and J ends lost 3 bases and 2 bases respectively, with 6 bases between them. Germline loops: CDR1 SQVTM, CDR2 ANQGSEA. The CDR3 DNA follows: TGCAGCGTTGATTCGCCCACAGATACGCAGTATTTT. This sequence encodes CSVDSPTDTQYF.

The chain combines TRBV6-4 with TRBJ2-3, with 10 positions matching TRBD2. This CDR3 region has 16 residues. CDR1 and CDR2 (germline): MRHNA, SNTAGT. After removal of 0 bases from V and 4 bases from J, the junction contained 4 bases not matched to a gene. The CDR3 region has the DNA TGTGCCAGCAGTGACTCCCCTAGCGGGAGCCCAGATACGCAGTATTTT. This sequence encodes CASSDSPSGSPDTQYF.

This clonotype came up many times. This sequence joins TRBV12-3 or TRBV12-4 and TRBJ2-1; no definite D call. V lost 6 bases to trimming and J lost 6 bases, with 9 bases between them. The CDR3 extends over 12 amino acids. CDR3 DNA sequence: TGTGCCAGCAGACGAGAGGTCAATGAGCAGTTCTTC. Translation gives CASRREVNEQFF.

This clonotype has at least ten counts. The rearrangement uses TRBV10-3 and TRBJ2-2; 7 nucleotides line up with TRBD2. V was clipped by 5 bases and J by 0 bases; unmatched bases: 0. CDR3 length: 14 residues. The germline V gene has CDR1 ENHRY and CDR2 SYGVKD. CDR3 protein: CAISSGANTGELFF. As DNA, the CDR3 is TGTGCCATCAGTAGCGGGGCGAACACCGGGGAGCTGTTTTTT.

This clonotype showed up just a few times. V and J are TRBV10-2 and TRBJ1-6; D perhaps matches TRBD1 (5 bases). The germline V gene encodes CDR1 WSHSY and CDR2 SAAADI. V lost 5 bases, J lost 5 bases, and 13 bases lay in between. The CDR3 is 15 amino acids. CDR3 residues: CASSPLTANNSPLHF. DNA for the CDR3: TGCGCCAGCAGTCCCCTGACAGCCAATAATTCACCCCTCCACTTT.

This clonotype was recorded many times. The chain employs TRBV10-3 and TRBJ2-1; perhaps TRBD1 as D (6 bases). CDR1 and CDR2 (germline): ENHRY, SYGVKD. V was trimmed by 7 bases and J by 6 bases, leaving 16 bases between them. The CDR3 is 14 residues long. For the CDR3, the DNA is TGTGCCATCAAGGGGGACCTTGAGACCAATGAGCAGTTCTTC. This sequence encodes CAIKGDLETNEQFF.

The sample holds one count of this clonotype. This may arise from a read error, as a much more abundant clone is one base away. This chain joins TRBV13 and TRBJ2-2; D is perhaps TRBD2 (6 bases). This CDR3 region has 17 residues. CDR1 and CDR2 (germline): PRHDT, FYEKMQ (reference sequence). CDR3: CVSSLKLAPSHTGELFF. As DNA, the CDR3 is TGTGTCAGCAGCCTCAAACTAGCTCCCTCGCACACCGGGGAGCTGTTTTTT.

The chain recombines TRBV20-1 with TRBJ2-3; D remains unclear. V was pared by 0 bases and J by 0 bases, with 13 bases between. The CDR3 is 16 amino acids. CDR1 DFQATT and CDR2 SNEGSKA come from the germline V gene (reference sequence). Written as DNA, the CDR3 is TGCAGTGCTAGAGATAGGTCTCCCTCTAGCACAGATACGCAGTATTTT. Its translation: CSARDRSPSSTDTQYF.

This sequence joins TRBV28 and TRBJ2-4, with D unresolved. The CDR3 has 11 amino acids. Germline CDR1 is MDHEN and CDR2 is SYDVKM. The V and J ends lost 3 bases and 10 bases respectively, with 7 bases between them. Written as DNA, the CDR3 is TGTGCCAGCAGTTTTAGGGCAATTCAGTACTTC. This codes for CASSFRAIQYF.

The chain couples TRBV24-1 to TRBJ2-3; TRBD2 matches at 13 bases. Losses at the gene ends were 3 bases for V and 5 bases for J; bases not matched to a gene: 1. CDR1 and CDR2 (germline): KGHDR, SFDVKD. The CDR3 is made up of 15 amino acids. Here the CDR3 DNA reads TGTGCCACCAGTGATGGGACTAGCGGGGTAGATACGCAGTATTTT. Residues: CATSDGTSGVDTQYF.

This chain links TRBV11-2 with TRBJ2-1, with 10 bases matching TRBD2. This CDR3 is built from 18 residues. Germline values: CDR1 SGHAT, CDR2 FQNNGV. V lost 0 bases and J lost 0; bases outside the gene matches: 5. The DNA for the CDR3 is TGTGCCAGCAGCTTAGAGAGGTCTAGCGGGAGCTCCTACAATGAGCAGTTCTTC. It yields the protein CASSLERSSGSSYNEQFF.

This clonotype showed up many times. The CDR3 loop is CASSPPSGGGTGELFF. The CDR3 DNA reads as TGCGCCAGCAGCCCACCCAGCGGGGGGGGCACCGGGGAGCTGTTTTTT. The chain carries TRBV4-1 and TRBJ2-2, with TRBD2 matching 10 bases. This CDR3 spans 16 amino acids. Germline trimming cut 4 bases from V and 4 bases from J; bases unmatched to any gene: 6. The V gene's germline CDR1 is MGHRA and CDR2 YSYEKL.

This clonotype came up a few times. Here the CDR3 reads CSAPDRGRGELFF. CDR3 DNA sequence: TGCAGTGCACCCGACAGGGGGCGGGGGGAGCTGTTTTTT. The chain couples TRBV20-1 to TRBJ2-2; 10 positions agree with TRBD1. V lost 6 bases and J lost 8; bases outside the gene matches: 6. The CDR3 consists of 13 residues. Germline V gene lookup returns CDR1 DFQATT and CDR2 SNEGSKA (reference sequence).

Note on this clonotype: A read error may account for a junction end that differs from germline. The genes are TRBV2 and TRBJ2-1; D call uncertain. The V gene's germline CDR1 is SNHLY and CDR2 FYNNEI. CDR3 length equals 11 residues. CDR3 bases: TGTGCCAGCATAAGGAACAATGAGCACTTCTTC. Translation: CASIRNNEHFF. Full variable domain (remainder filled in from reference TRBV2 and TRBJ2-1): EPEVTQTPSHQVTQMGQEVILRCVPISNHLYFYWYRQILGQKVEFLVSFYNNEISEKSEIFDDQFSVERPDGSNFTLKIRSTKLEDSAMYFCASIRNNEHFFGPGTRLTVL.

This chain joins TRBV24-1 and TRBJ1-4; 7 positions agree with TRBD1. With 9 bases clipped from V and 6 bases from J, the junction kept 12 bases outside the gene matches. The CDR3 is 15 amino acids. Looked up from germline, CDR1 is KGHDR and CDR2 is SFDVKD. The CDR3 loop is CATASGGSPDEKLFF. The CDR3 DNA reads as TGTGCCACCGCGTCAGGGGGTTCCCCGGATGAAAAACTGTTTTTT.

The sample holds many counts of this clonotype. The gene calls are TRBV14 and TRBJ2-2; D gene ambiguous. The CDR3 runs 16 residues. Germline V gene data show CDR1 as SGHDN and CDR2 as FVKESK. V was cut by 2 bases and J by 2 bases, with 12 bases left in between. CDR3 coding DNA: TGTGCCAGCAGCCAAAAAGGAATAGTTAACACCGGGGAGCTGTTTTTT. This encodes CASSQKGIVNTGELFF. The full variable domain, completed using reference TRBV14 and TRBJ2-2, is EAGVTQFPSHSVIEKGQTVTLRCDPISGHDNLYWYRRVMGKEIKFLLHFVKESKQDESGMPNNRFLAERTGGTYSTLKVQPAELEDSGVYFCASSQKGIVNTGELFFGEGSRLTVL.

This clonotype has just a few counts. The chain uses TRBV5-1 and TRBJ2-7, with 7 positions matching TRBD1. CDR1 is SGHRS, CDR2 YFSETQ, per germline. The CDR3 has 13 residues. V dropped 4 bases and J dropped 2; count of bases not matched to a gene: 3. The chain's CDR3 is CASSPGTAYEQYF. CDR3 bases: TGCGCCAGCAGCCCCGGGACAGCCTACGAGCAGTACTTC. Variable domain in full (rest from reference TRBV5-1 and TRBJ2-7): KAGVTQTPRYLIKTRGQQVTLSCSPISGHRSVSWYQQTPGQGLQFLFEYFSETQRNKGNFPGRFSGRQFSNSRSEMNVSTLELGDSALYLCASSPGTAYEQYFGPGTRLTVT.

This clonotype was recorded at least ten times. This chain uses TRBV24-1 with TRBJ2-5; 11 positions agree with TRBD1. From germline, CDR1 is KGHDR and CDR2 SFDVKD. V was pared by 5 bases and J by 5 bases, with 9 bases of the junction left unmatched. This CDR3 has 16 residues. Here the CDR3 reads CATSGTAGTGGETQYF. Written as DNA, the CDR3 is TGTGCCACCAGTGGTACCGCCGGGACAGGGGGGGAGACCCAGTACTTC.

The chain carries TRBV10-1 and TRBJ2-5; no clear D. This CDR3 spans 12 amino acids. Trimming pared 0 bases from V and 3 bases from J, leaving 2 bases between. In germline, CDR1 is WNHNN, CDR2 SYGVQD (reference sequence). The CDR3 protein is CASSESKETQYF. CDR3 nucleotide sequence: TGCGCCAGCAGTGAGTCGAAAGAGACCCAGTACTTC.

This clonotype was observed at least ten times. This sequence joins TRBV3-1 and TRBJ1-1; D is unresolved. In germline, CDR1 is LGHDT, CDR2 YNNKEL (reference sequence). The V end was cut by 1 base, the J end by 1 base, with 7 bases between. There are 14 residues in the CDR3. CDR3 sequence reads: CASSQGGGNTEAFF. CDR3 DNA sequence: TGTGCCAGCAGCCAAGGGGGTGGGAACACTGAAGCTTTCTTT.

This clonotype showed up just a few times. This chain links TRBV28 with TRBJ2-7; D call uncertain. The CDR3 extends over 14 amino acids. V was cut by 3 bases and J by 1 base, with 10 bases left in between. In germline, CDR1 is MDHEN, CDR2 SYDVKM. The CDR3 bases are TGTGCCAGCAGTTTGGGCGGCAGGTCCTACGAGCAGTACGTC. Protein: CASSLGGRSYEQYV.

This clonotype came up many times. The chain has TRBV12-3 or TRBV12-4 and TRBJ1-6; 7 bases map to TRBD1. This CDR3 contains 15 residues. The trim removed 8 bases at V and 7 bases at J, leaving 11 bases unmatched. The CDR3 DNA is TGTGCCAGCCGTTCAACCGGGACAGAAAATTCACCCCTCCACTTT. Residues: CASRSTGTENSPLHF.

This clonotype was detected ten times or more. CDR3 loop: CASSRVRGGTSTDTQYF. The CDR3 nucleotides read TGTGCCAGCAGCCGGGTCAGGGGCGGGACTAGCACAGATACGCAGTATTTT. The chain has TRBV28 and TRBJ2-3; D may be TRBD1 or TRBD2 (6 bases each). V was shortened by 6 bases and J by 0 bases, with 19 bases between the two germline ends. Germline CDR1 MDHEN, CDR2 SYDVKM. The CDR3 runs to 17 residues.

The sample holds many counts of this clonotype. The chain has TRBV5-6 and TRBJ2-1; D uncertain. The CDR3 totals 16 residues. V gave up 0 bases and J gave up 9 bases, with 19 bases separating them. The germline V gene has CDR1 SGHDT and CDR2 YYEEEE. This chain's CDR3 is CASSLEDGRNSGEQFF. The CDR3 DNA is TGTGCCAGCAGCTTGGAGGACGGACGTAATAGTGGTGAGCAGTTCTTC. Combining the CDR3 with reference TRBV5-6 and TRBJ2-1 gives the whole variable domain DAGVTQSPTHLIKTRGQQVTLRCSPKSGHDTVSWYQQALGQGPQFIFQYYEEEERQRGNFPDRFSGHQFPNYSSELNVNALLLGDSALYLCASSLEDGRNSGEQFFGPGTRLTVL.

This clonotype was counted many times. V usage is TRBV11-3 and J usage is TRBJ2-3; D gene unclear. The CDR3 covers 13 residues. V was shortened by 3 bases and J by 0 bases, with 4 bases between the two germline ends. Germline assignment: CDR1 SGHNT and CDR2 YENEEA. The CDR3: CASSFLSTDTQYF. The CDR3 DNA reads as TGTGCCAGCAGCTTCCTTAGCACAGATACGCAGTATTTT.